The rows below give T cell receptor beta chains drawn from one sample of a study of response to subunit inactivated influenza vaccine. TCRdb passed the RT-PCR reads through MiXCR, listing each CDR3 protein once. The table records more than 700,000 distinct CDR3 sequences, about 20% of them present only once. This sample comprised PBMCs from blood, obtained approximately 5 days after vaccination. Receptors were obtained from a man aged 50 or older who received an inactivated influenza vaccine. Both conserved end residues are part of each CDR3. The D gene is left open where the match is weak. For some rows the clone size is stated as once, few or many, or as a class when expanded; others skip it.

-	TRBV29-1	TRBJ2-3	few	TGCAGCGTTGTACAGGGCGGGACAGATACGCAGTATTTT	CSVVQGGTDTQYF
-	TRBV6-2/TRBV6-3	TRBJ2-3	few	TGTGCCAGCAGTTACTCCCCGGGACTTCTGGCTGATACGCAGTATTTT	CASSYSPGLLADTQYF
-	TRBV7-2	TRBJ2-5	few	TGTGCCAGCAGCTTAAGGTTAAGGGCAGGAGAGACCCAGTACTTC	CASSLRLRAGETQYF
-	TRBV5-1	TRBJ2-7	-	TGCGCCAGCAGCTTGTCGGGGGTCCCGGGTGTAGTGCAGTACTTC	CASSLSGVPGVVQYF
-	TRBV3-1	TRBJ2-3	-	TGTGCCAGCAGCCAAGATGCAGTCGGGGCCCAGACGCAGTATTTT	CASSQDAVGAQTQYF
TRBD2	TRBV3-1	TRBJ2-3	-	TGTGCCAGCAGCCAATCCTGGACTAGCGGGGATCTCACAGATACGCAGTATTTT	CASSQSWTSGDLTDTQYF
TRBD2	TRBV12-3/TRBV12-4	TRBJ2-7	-	TGTGCCAGCAGCGGACTAGCGGGGGACGAGCAGTACTTC	CASSGLAGDEQYF
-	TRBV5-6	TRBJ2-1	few	TGTGCCAGCAGCTTTTTCAGATACAATGAGCAGTTCTTC	CASSFFRYNEQFF
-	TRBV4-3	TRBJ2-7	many	TGCGCCAGCAGCCAAGATCGGAACTGGGCCCTCTACGAGCAGTACTTC	CASSQDRNWALYEQYF
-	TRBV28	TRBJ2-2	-	TGTGCCAGCAGCGCCGGGACGATAGGCACCGGGGAGCTGTTTTTT	CASSAGTIGTGELFF
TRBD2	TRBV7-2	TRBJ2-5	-	TGTGCCAGCAGCTTAGTTCGACTAGCGGGGGGGCGGGAGACCCAGTACTTC	CASSLVRLAGGRETQYF
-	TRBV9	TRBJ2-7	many	TGTGCCAGCAGCGTAGGTTCTCCAGGGCCCCCAACCTACGAGCAGTACTTC	CASSVGSPGPPTYEQYF
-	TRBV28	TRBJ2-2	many	TGTGCCAGCAGTTTATCAGGAAAGAACACCGGGGAGCTGTTTTTT	CASSLSGKNTGELFF
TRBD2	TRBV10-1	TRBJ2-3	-	TGCGCCAGCAGTGACCATGGCGGGGGGGTAGATACGCAGTATTTT	CASSDHGGGVDTQYF
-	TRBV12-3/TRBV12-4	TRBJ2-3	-	TGTGCCAGCAGAACGGACAGAAGCACAGATACGCAGTATTTT	CASRTDRSTDTQYF
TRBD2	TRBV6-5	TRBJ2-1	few	TGTGCCAGCACGGTACTAGCGGGAAACAATGAGCAGTTCTTC	CASTVLAGNNEQFF
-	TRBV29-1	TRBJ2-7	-	TGCAGCGTTGAGGATGCCTCCTACGAGCAGTACTTC	CSVEDASYEQYF
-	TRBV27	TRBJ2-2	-	TGTGCCAGCAGACCAATTGGGGTGGGCGGGGAGCTGTTTTTT	CASRPIGVGGELFF
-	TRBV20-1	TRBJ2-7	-	TGCAGTGCTAGTCTGCCGGGGGACGTCGAGCAGTACTTC	CSASLPGDVEQYF
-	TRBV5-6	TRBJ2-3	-	TGTGCCAGCAGCACAGCCGGGACCACAAGCACAGATACGCAGTATTTT	CASSTAGTTSTDTQYF
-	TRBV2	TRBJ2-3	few	TGTGCCAGCAGTGAATGGAGCACCAGCACAGATACGCAGTATTTT	CASSEWSTSTDTQYF
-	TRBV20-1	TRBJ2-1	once	TGCAGTGCCAGCCCTCCGGGGTACGATGAGCAGTTCTTC	CSASPPGYDEQFF
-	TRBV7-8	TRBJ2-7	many	TGTGCCAGCACCCCGCGTGGGGCCCTTAATTTCCGCACCTCCCCCATCGAGCAGTACTTC	CASTPRGALNFRTSPIEQYF
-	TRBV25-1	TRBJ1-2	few	TGTGCCAGCGGACCACCGAACAGCTACTATGGCTACACCTTC	CASGPPNSYYGYTF
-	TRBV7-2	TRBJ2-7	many	TGTGCCAGCAGCTCAACAGGAATCGAGCAGTACTTC	CASSSTGIEQYF